This TCR beta chain was found in a study of blood T cell repertoires in COVID-19. Study details: COVID-19 samples collected from the United States, Italy and Spain covered acute and convalescent phases. PBMCs, B-cell-depleted T cells, or T cells were the source of the cDNA or gDNA that made up the material.

The length of the CDR3 is 14 residues. Trimming cost V 1 base and J 1 base, with 7 bases left between them. CDR1 and CDR2 from the germline V gene are LGHDT and YNNKEL (reference sequence). Original analysis: Amplification from reference gene primers served as the basis for estimated nucleated cell counts. TCRdb's table, derived via immunoSEQ multiplex PCR, lists solely in-frame clones and lacks some. V, J and clone size were drawn from that table, and D and trimming were deduced from the DNA. Here the sample spans 250,000 or so clones, approximately 80% being singletons. The receptor was isolated from a woman between 65 and 79 years old with acute or convalescent COVID-19. The chain is built from TRBV3-1 (or the pseudogene TRBV3-2) and TRBJ1-1; maybe TRBD1 (5 bases). The sequencing sample was made of peripheral blood. The CDR3: CASSQVGQNTEAFF. The CDR3 nucleotides are TGTGCCAGCAGCCAAGTGGGGCAGAACACTGAAGCTTTCTTT.